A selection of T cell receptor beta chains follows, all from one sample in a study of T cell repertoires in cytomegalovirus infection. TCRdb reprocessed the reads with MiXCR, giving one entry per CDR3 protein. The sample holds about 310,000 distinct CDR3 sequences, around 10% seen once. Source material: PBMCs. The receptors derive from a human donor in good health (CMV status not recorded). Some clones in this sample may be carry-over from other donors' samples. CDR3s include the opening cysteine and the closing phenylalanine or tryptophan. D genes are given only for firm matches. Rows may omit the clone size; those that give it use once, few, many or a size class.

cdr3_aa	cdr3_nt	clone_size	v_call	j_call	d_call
CASSLRRQWGEAFF	TGTGCCAGCAGTTTACGCCGCCAGTGGGGTGAAGCTTTCTTT	few	TRBV28	TRBJ1-1	.
CASSPTQVNTGELFF	TGTGCCAGCAGCCCCACACAGGTTAACACCGGGGAGCTGTTTTTT	many	TRBV7-2	TRBJ2-2	.
CASSQDLAGGGNEQFF	TGCGCCAGCAGCCAAGATCTAGCGGGGGGGGGGAATGAGCAGTTCTTC	many	TRBV4-1	TRBJ2-1	TRBD2
CASSPPGVNTEAFF	TGTGCCAGCAGCCCGCCGGGGGTAAACACTGAAGCTTTCTTT	many	TRBV7-6	TRBJ1-1	.
CASTLGGQVFLNEQFF	TGTGCCAGCACCCTTGGGGGACAGGTGTTCCTGAATGAGCAGTTCTTC	many	TRBV12-3/TRBV12-4	TRBJ2-1	TRBD1
CATSREESNTGELFF	TGTGCCACCAGCAGAGAGGAGTCGAACACCGGGGAGCTGTTTTTT	.	TRBV15	TRBJ2-2	.
CASSLGPGNEQFF	TGTGCTAGCAGCCTCGGCCCGGGGAATGAGCAGTTCTTC	many	TRBV7-7	TRBJ2-1	.
CASGGTNYGYTF	TGTGCCAGCGGGGGAACTAACTATGGCTACACCTTC	many	TRBV2	TRBJ1-2	.
CASSFATRPRGHEQFF	TGTGCCAGCAGTTTCGCGACGCGGCCTAGGGGGCATGAGCAGTTCTTC	once	TRBV28	TRBJ2-1	TRBD1
CASSGSGTGRNTEAFF	TGTGCCAGCTCCGGGTCGGGCACAGGGAGGAATACTGAAGCTTTCTTT	.	TRBV18	TRBJ1-1	.
CASREDRESEAFF	TGCGCCAGCCGTGAGGACAGGGAATCTGAAGCTTTCTTT	.	TRBV4-3	TRBJ1-1	TRBD1
CASERGTYTDTQYF	TGTGCCAGCGAGCGGGGGACCTACACAGATACGCAGTATTTT	many	TRBV7-2	TRBJ2-3	TRBD2